This passage covers 30 T cell receptor beta chains from one sample sequenced in a study of cytomegalovirus exposure and HLA in healthy donors. The PCR employed 60 Vbeta primers together with 13 Jbeta primers. Sequencing used immunoSEQ multiplex PCR; TCRdb keeps in-frame clones, though not all of them. The table includes around 19,000 clones, under 85% detected once. The source material was PBMCs. These receptors were obtained from a human donor in good health.

The DNA of the CDR3 is TGTGCCAGTAGTGCGGACATTAATACCGAAAAACTGTTTTTT. As protein: CASSADINTEKLFF. This chain uses TRBV19 with TRBJ1-4, with a weak D call TRBD1 (5 bases). V lost 5 bases to trimming and J lost 8 bases, with 15 bases between them. This CDR3 comprises 14 residues. Germline CDR1 and CDR2: LNHDA and SQIVND (reference sequence).

The rearrangement joins TRBV9 to TRBJ2-7; D perhaps matches TRBD2 (6 bases). Trimming removed 4 bases at V and 0 bases at J, with 11 bases between. Germline V gives CDR1 SGDLS, CDR2 YYNGEE. The CDR3 runs to 14 residues. The CDR3 region has the DNA TGTGCCAGCAGCCGTCGCGGGACCTCCTACGAGCAGTACTTC. It is translated as CASSRRGTSYEQYF.

The gene calls are TRBV29-1 and TRBJ2-5; 8 bases align to TRBD1. The J segment lost 6 bases and the V segment lost 7 bases, leaving 13 bases of the junction unmatched. This CDR3 has 14 residues. Germline CDR1 and CDR2: SQVTM and ANQGSEA. This chain's CDR3 is CSDWVAGGEKTQYF. CDR3 DNA: TGCAGCGACTGGGTGGCAGGGGGCGAAAAGACCCAGTACTTC.

The gene calls are TRBV18 and TRBJ2-5, with D possibly matching TRBD1 (5 bases). V was pared by 4 bases and J by 5 bases, with 14 bases between. Germline V CDR1 and CDR2: KGHSH, LQKENI. The CDR3 totals 14 residues. CDR3 sequence reads: CASSRNAGMETQYF. CDR3 coding DNA: TGTGCCAGCTCACGTAACGCAGGGATGGAGACCCAGTACTTC.

The chain employs TRBV10-3 and TRBJ1-1, with TRBD1 identical over 8 bases. The germline V gene has CDR1 ENHRY and CDR2 SYGVKD. The CDR3 is 14 residues long. J gave up 4 bases and V 6 bases, and 7 bases lay outside the gene matches. In DNA, the CDR3 is TGTGCCATCAGCGGGAATACAGGGGGCACTGAAGCTTTCTTT. The encoded protein is CAISGNTGGTEAFF.

The chain couples TRBV6-5 to TRBJ1-6; perhaps TRBD1 as D (6 bases). With 0 bases removed from V and 9 bases from J, the gap between germline ends came to 15 bases. Germline CDR1 MNHEY, CDR2 SVGAGI. The CDR3 extends over 16 amino acids. CDR3 sequence (DNA): TGTGCCAGCAGTTACTCCACCAGGGGCAGAGGTTCACCCCTCCACTTT. Amino acid sequence: CASSYSTRGRGSPLHF.

This rearrangement joins TRBV5-1 to TRBJ2-3; 7 nucleotides match TRBD1. The CDR3 runs 11 residues. CDR1 and CDR2 from the germline V gene are SGHRS and YFSETQ. The J segment lost 9 bases and the V segment lost 5 bases, leaving 3 bases of the junction unmatched. The CDR3 DNA reads as TGCGCCAGCAGGCAGGACAGGACGCAGTATTTT. Its protein product is CASRQDRTQYF.

The J gene is TRBJ2-2, the V gene TRBV19; TRBD1 matches at 9 bases. The trim removed 5 bases at V and 3 bases at J, leaving 4 bases unmatched. The CDR3 loop spans 15 amino acids. Germline V lookup: CDR1 LNHDA, CDR2 SQIVND (reference sequence). The CDR3: CASSPGDRDTGELFF. CDR3 sequence (DNA): TGTGCCAGTAGTCCCGGGGACAGGGACACCGGGGAGCTGTTTTTT.

This chain connects TRBV7-8 to TRBJ2-7, with 7 bases lining up with TRBD2. The CDR3 spans 14 residues. Trimming removed 10 bases from V and 3 bases from J; junction bases left unmatched: 12. In germline, CDR1 is SGHVS, CDR2 FQNEAQ. The chain's CDR3 is CATIRDPSGYEQYF. The CDR3 DNA is TGTGCCACCATCAGGGACCCTAGCGGCTACGAGCAGTACTTC.

Note on this clone: Because it lacks the conserved phenylalanine or tryptophan at the end, this CDR3 is likely a read error. This chain links TRBV30 with TRBJ1-2; TRBD1 is a possible D gene (5 bases). Deletions cut 0 bases from V and 5 bases from J, with 10 bases between. This CDR3 has 13 residues. In germline, CDR1 is GTSNPN, CDR2 SVGIG (reference sequence). The CDR3: CAWSVLQVYGYTL. CDR3 nucleotide sequence: TGTGCCTGGAGTGTACTACAGGTTTATGGCTACACCCTC.

The J gene is TRBJ2-7, the V gene TRBV11-2; 11 bases are a match to TRBD1. Germline CDR1 and CDR2: SGHAT and FQNNGV. Trimming cost V 10 bases and J 3 bases; bases outside gene matches: 5. The CDR3 totals 13 residues. The CDR3 nucleotides are TGTGCCACTTCCGGGACAGGGGGCTACGAGCAGTACTTC. This codes for CATSGTGGYEQYF.

The chain links TRBV4-2 to TRBJ1-4; D remains unclear. The V end was cut by 3 bases, the J end by 2 bases, with 19 bases between. The length of the CDR3 is 18 residues. Looked up from germline, CDR1 is LGHNA and CDR2 is YNFKEQ. As DNA, the CDR3 is TGTGCCAGCAGCCACAGCTACCCCATAAAAGCGACTAATGAAAAACTGTTTTTT. It translates to CASSHSYPIKATNEKLFF.

In its sample, this clone ranks as medium-sized. V gene TRBV5-8 combines with J gene TRBJ1-5; possibly TRBD1 for D (5 bases). Trimming took 3 bases from V and 3 from J, leaving 10 bases between them. CDR1 and CDR2 from the germline V gene are SGHTS and YDEGEE. The CDR3 length is 14 residues. DNA for the CDR3: TGTGCCAGCAGCTGGTACAGGTTCAATCAGCCCCAGCATTTT. Protein sequence: CASSWYRFNQPQHF.

The V gene is TRBV9, the J gene TRBJ2-5; TRBD1 matches 11 bases. The CDR3 consists of 15 residues. After removal of 3 bases from V and 1 base from J, the junction contained 2 bases not matched to a gene. Germline values: CDR1 SGDLS, CDR2 YYNGEE. The CDR3 region is CASSEGTGGQETQYF. The CDR3, as DNA: TGTGCCAGCAGCGAGGGGACAGGGGGCCAAGAGACCCAGTACTTC.

V and J are TRBV9 and TRBJ2-2; D gene uncertain. The germline CDR1 and CDR2 sequences are SGDLS and YYNGEE. V gave up 0 bases and J gave up 5 bases, with 5 bases separating them. This CDR3 contains 13 residues. DNA for the CDR3: TGTGCCAGCAGCGTAGCAGGTACCGGGGAGCTGTTTTTT. Its translation is CASSVAGTGELFF.

The chain joins TRBV19 to TRBJ2-1, with 8 nucleotides matching TRBD2. Losses at the gene ends were 3 bases for V and 0 bases for J; bases not matched to a gene: 4. Per germline, CDR1 LNHDA and CDR2 SQIVND (reference sequence). The CDR3 loop spans 16 amino acids. This CDR3 is CASSIKRGSSYNEQFF. CDR3 coding DNA: TGTGCCAGTAGTATCAAGCGGGGGAGCTCCTACAATGAGCAGTTCTTC.

The rearrangement uses TRBV19 and TRBJ2-3; TRBD2 matches at 9 bases. There are 15 residues in the CDR3. Germline-derived CDR1 and CDR2 are LNHDA and SQIVND (reference sequence). V lost 6 bases, J lost 5 bases, and 9 bases stayed unmatched. CDR3 amino acids: CASRAGGPVGDTQYF. As DNA, the CDR3 is TGTGCCAGTAGGGCGGGAGGGCCGGTGGGAGATACGCAGTATTTT. Looking up the rest from reference TRBV19 and TRBJ2-3 gives the full variable domain: DGGITQSPKYLFRKEGQNVTLSCEQNLNHDAMYWYRQDPGQGLRLIYYSQIVNDFQKGDIAEGYSVSREKKESFPLTVTSAQKNPTAFYLCASRAGGPVGDTQYFGPGTRLTVL.

The J gene is TRBJ1-1, the V gene TRBV9; no reliable D call. CDR3 length equals 16 residues. The V gene lost 3 bases and the J gene lost 2 bases, with 17 bases spanning the gap. Per germline, CDR1 SGDLS and CDR2 YYNGEE. The CDR3: CASSAQIPGANTEAFF. CDR3 in DNA: TGTGCCAGCAGCGCTCAAATTCCGGGAGCTAACACTGAAGCTTTCTTT. Together with reference TRBV9 and TRBJ1-1, the CDR3 gives the full variable domain: DSGVTQTPKHLITATGQRVTLRCSPRSGDLSVYWYQQSLDQGLQFLIQYYNGEERAKGNILERFSAQQFPDLHSELNLSSLELGDSALYFCASSAQIPGANTEAFFGQGTRLTVV.

The rearrangement uses TRBV30 and TRBJ2-3; D is ambiguous. Germline values: CDR1 GTSNPN, CDR2 SVGIG (reference sequence). V was pared by 1 base and J by 6 bases, with 11 bases between. The CDR3 covers 13 residues. The CDR3 reads CAWSGVSQDTQYF. The CDR3 DNA reads TGTGCCTGGAGTGGCGTTAGCCAGGATACGCAGTATTTT.

The chain combines TRBV10-3 with TRBJ2-7, with 7 nucleotides matching TRBD2. Germline V CDR1 and CDR2: ENHRY, SYGVKD. The length of the CDR3 is 16 residues. Losses at the gene ends were 3 bases for V and 0 bases for J; bases not matched to a gene: 8. DNA for the CDR3: TGTGCCATCAGTGACTCTCCCCGGGAGGCCTCCTACGAGCAGTACTTC. As protein: CAISDSPREASYEQYF.

Here the CDR3 reads CASSLMRGTEAFF. CDR3 DNA sequence: TGTGCCAGCAGCTTAATGCGGGGCACTGAAGCTTTCTTT. The rearrangement links TRBV11-3 to TRBJ1-1; D is undetermined. The germline V and J ends were trimmed by 2 bases and 4 bases, with 8 bases remaining between them. The CDR3 consists of 13 residues. The germline V gene has CDR1 SGHNT and CDR2 YENEEA.

This chain links TRBV6-1 with TRBJ2-3; 7 nucleotides agree with TRBD1. Per germline, CDR1 MNHNS and CDR2 SASEGT. With 4 bases clipped from V and 2 bases from J, the junction kept 9 bases outside the gene matches. CDR3 size: 16 residues. This CDR3 reads CASSARDRLITDTQYF. The DNA of the CDR3 is TGTGCCAGCAGTGCCCGGGACAGACTGATCACAGATACGCAGTATTTT.

The chain has TRBV5-1 and TRBJ2-2; 8 positions match TRBD2. The CDR3 is 15 residues long. V lost 1 base and J lost 6; bases outside the gene matches: 5. CDR1 is SGHRS and CDR2 is YFSETQ in the germline V gene. CDR3 DNA: TGCGCCAGCAGCTTGAAAGCGGGGGTCCCCGGGGAGCTGTTTTTT. This sequence encodes CASSLKAGVPGELFF.

The chain is built from TRBV5-1 and TRBJ2-6, with D perhaps TRBD2 (5 bases). V was pared by 0 bases and J by 2 bases, with 9 bases between. CDR3 size: 16 residues. Germline V lookup: CDR1 SGHRS, CDR2 YFSETQ. DNA of the CDR3: TGCGCCAGCAGCTTGGAGGCGAGGGCTGGGGCCAACGTCCTGACTTTC. Protein: CASSLEARAGANVLTF.

In this sample, this clone turned up once. This sequence joins TRBV13 and TRBJ2-1; 9 bases map to TRBD2. This CDR3 comprises 18 residues. V shed 4 bases and J 8 bases; nucleotides not matched to a gene: 18. Germline values: CDR1 PRHDT, CDR2 FYEKMQ (reference sequence). CDR3 sequence: CASSSRGGLADGWDEQFF. The CDR3 DNA sequence: TGTGCCAGCAGCTCTAGAGGGGGACTAGCAGACGGATGGGATGAGCAGTTCTTC.

This chain links TRBV4-3 with TRBJ1-2; TRBD1 agrees at 7 bases. V was pared by 5 bases and J by 4 bases, with 19 bases of the junction left unmatched. Germline-derived CDR1 and CDR2 are LGHNA and YSLEER. The length of the CDR3 is 18 residues. The CDR3 loop reads CASSSPGTEGSPGYGYTF. The CDR3 DNA sequence: TGCGCCAGCAGCTCGCCCGGGACAGAGGGATCCCCTGGCTATGGCTACACCTTC.

The chain joins TRBV27 to TRBJ2-5; 7 nucleotides match TRBD2. TRBJ2-7 matches the DNA end more closely, so the J call is doubtful. Per germline, CDR1 MNHEY and CDR2 SMNVEV (reference sequence). CDR3 length: 13 amino acids. Here the CDR3 DNA reads TGTGCCAGCAGTTGGTCTAGCGGCTACGAGCAGTACTTC. Its translation: CASSWSSGYEQYF.

The chain is built from TRBV30 and TRBJ1-6, with D unclear. CDR1 GTSNPN and CDR2 SVGIG come from the germline V gene (reference sequence). This CDR3 contains 16 residues. Trimming shortened V by 3 bases and J by 9 bases, and 21 bases separated the two germline ends. The CDR3 loop is CAWSDLTQTRSSPLHF. The CDR3 bases are TGTGCCTGGAGCGACCTCACGCAGACTAGGAGTTCACCCCTCCACTTT.

The chain recombines TRBV18 with TRBJ2-5, with TRBD1 as a possible D gene (5 bases). The germline V and J ends were trimmed by 3 bases and 2 bases, with 7 bases remaining between them. The germline V gene encodes CDR1 KGHSH and CDR2 LQKENI. CDR3 length equals 13 residues. The CDR3 reads CASSPRAQETQYF. CDR3 DNA sequence: TGTGCCAGCTCACCCAGGGCGCAAGAGACCCAGTACTTC.

The chain links TRBV30 to TRBJ2-7, with 7 bases lining up with TRBD1. V trimming: 7 bases; J trimming: 2 bases; junction bases outside the gene matches: 8. CDR1 and CDR2 from the germline V gene are GTSNPN and SVGIG (reference sequence). This CDR3 is built from 13 residues. CDR3 sequence (DNA): TGTGCCTCCACAGGGGAAATTACCTACGAGCAGTACTTC. Translated: CASTGEITYEQYF.